This T cell receptor beta chain is from a study of blood T cell repertoires in COVID-19 (dated by TCRdb to the early 2020s). With respect to the entire study: Collaborator samples came from the United States, Italy and Spain and covered acute and convalescent phases of COVID-19. The material from the prospective study consisted of cDNA or gDNA derived from T cells, B-cell-depleted T cells, or PBMCs. Sample metadata almost always included a de-identified subject ID, COVID-19 status, age in years and sex. The dataset comprised deeply sampled blood TCRbeta repertoires from subjects exposed to, actively infected with, or recovered from COVID-19. HLA class I and class II types, where available, came from metadata supplied by the sample provider rather than from assay-based typing. The samples were drawn from the first 160 participants of the ongoing ImmuneRACE study and from 1,254 subjects provided by 6 global collaborators. The repertoires were released in a freely available public database intended as a resource for research on the immune response to SARS-CoV-2. Broad study findings and their caveats: How much clinical and demographic metadata was included differed by source and by participant, and the metadata was provided uncurated.

TCRbeta CDR3 regions were amplified from genomic DNA using the immunoSEQ Assay, a bias-controlled multiplex PCR. Regarding the original processing steps: The number of nucleated cells in each sample was estimated from the amplification of reference gene primers within the assay. To quantify the absolute abundance of each unique TCRbeta CDR3 rearrangement, sequence reads were collapsed and filtered. For each sample, productive Simpson clonality was calculated as the square root of Simpson's diversity index across productive rearrangements. TCRdb carries this immuneACCESS record with in-frame sequences only. Its versions omit some clonotypes, under half of them owing to an unresolved V gene in the studies checked, with the rest unexplained. V and J calls and clone size are copied from that table; D and trimming were computed from the DNA. The sample table holds about 290,000 clones, of which approximately 89% were seen once. The ten largest account for around 10% of the sample.

There are 12 amino acids in the CDR3, from cysteine to phenylalanine inclusive. Left in the record is the CDR3 DNA by itself, 36 bases read in frame from the first base. CDR1 and CDR2 are drawn from the germline V gene: SNHLY, FYNNEI. Trimming at the junction amounts to 6 bases on V and 4 bases on J, and the germline ends lie 10 bases apart. At one collaborating source in Seattle, patients were enrolled during active infection and were followed longitudinally through the course of disease. Whole blood was collected in K2EDTA tubes by collaborating institutions according to the institutions' own protocols. For TCRbeta analysis, collaborators shipped samples in one of three forms: frozen whole blood, isolated PBMCs, or DNA extracted from either of those sample types. As to this clone: Which antigen it targets is not known. The sample holds no much larger clone one base away, and base qualities are not on file.

This chain joins TRBV2 to TRBJ2-7; TRBD1 is possibly the D segment (5 matching bases). Sample: peripheral blood. The sequence derives from a woman younger than 45 with COVID-19, enrolled during active disease. The nucleotides are TGTGCCAGCAGACAGGAGCATTACGAGCAGTACTTC. Translated, it reads CASRQEHYEQYF.